This T cell receptor (beta chain) was sequenced in a study of shared clonotypes between healthy human individuals. Study-level information: Each donor contributed plates that comprised three CD4 naive, three CD4 memory, two CD8 naive and one CD8 memory.

Libraries were prepared by immunoSEQ multiplex PCR; TCRdb keeps only in-frame clonotypes and omits some of them. The sample records about 1.1 million clones, 60% to 80% being singletons. CD45RA-negative memory and CD45RA+ naive subsets were split from the CD4+ cells. Notes on the study in general: Shared across several donors were about 4.6% of the naive CD4 clonotypes.

Regarding this clone: Its specificity is not known.

V was clipped by 1 base and J by 6 bases, with 15 bases between them. This CDR3 is 16 amino acids long. CDR1 MDHEN and CDR2 SYDVKM come from the germline V gene. The source is a man younger than 35 in good health. Some clones in this sample may be carry-over from other donors' samples. Material for sequencing was memory CD4+ T cells from PBMCs. The sample's subset: CD45RA-negative fraction. V usage is TRBV28 and J usage is TRBJ2-2, with D tentatively TRBD1 or TRBD2 (6 bases each). CDR3 sequence: CASSLLDRRDAGELFF. The CDR3 DNA is TGTGCCAGCAGTTTATTAGACAGGAGGGACGCCGGGGAGCTGTTTTTT.